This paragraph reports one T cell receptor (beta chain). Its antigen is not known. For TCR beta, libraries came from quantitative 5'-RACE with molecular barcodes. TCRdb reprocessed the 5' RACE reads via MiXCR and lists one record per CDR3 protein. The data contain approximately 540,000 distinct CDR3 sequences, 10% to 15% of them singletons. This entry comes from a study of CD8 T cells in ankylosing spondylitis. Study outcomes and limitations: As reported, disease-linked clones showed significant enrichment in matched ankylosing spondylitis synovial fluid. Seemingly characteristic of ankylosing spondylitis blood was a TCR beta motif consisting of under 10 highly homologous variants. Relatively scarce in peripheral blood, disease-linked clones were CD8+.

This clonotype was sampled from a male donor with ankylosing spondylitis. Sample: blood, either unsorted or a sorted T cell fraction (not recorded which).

The CDR3 DNA follows: TGTGCCAGCAGCAACCGACAGGGGGCACGAGAAAAACTGTTTTTT. This sequence encodes CASSNRQGAREKLFF. The V call is TRBV13, the J call TRBJ1-4; TRBD1 agrees at 10 bases. The germline gives CDR1 PRHDT, CDR2 FYEKMQ (reference sequence). The length of the CDR3 is 15 residues. The V segment lost 5 bases and the J segment 8 bases; nucleotides outside the gene matches: 8.